This is a list of T cell receptor beta chains from one sample in a study of siplizumab effects on memory and regulatory T cells. Assay used: immunoSEQ multiplex PCR; TCRdb lists only in-frame clones, some missing. The table has tens of thousands of clones, approximately 88% seen once. The sample taken for sequencing was Tregs sorted from blood. These receptors all come from a human donor in good health. The CDR3 runs from the conserved cysteine through the conserved F or W. The order of the fields is V gene, J gene, CDR3 length, clone size, D gene, CDR3 protein, CDR3 DNA. D genes are given only for firm matches. Expanded clones get a size class; other rows say once, few or many, or leave the size out.

v_gene: TRBV4-1
j_gene: TRBJ1-4
len: 15
abundance: NA
d_gene: TRBD1
CDR3aa: CASSRQGATNEKLFF
CDR3nt: TGCGCCAGCAGCCGGCAGGGGGCAACTAATGAAAAACTGTTTTTT

v_gene: TRBV28
j_gene: TRBJ2-7
len: 15
abundance: NA
d_gene: NA
CDR3aa: CASSLLGSLGLEQYF
CDR3nt: TGTGCCAGCAGTTTACTTGGTTCCCTGGGACTTGAGCAGTACTTC

v_gene: TRBV9
j_gene: TRBJ1-2
len: 14
abundance: once
d_gene: TRBD1
CDR3aa: CASSAGQGNYGYTF
CDR3nt: TGTGCCAGCAGCGCGGGACAGGGGAACTATGGCTACACCTTC

v_gene: TRBV30
j_gene: TRBJ1-1
len: 13
abundance: NA
d_gene: NA
CDR3aa: CAWSQGRGGEAFF
CDR3nt: TGTGCCTGGAGTCAAGGGAGGGGAGGTGAAGCTTTCTTT

v_gene: TRBV18
j_gene: TRBJ2-2
len: 15
abundance: NA
d_gene: NA
CDR3aa: CASSPGSPNTGELFF
CDR3nt: TGTGCCAGCTCACCAGGCAGTCCGAACACCGGGGAGCTGTTTTTT

v_gene: TRBV19
j_gene: TRBJ1-1
len: 15
abundance: NA
d_gene: NA
CDR3aa: CASSPRVGRGAEAFF
CDR3nt: TGTGCCAGTAGTCCACGGGTGGGGCGAGGAGCTGAAGCTTTCTTT

v_gene: TRBV19
j_gene: TRBJ1-5
len: 14
abundance: few
d_gene: TRBD1
CDR3aa: CASTPSGGSQPQHF
CDR3nt: TGTGCCAGTACCCCGTCAGGGGGCTCTCAGCCCCAGCATTTT

v_gene: TRBV7-9
j_gene: TRBJ1-3
len: 13
abundance: NA
d_gene: TRBD1
CDR3aa: CASSLRGGNTIYF
CDR3nt: TGTGCCAGCAGCCTCAGGGGGGGAAACACCATATATTTT

v_gene: TRBV5-1
j_gene: TRBJ1-6
len: 17
abundance: NA
d_gene: NA
CDR3aa: CASSLGGGRRANSPLHF
CDR3nt: TGCGCCAGCAGCTTGGGGGGTGGCCGGAGAGCAAATTCACCCCTCCACTTT

v_gene: TRBV10-3
j_gene: TRBJ2-7
len: 13
abundance: NA
d_gene: NA
CDR3aa: CAISEMGLGEQYF
CDR3nt: TGTGCCATCAGTGAGATGGGGTTAGGCGAGCAGTACTTC

v_gene: TRBV5-1
j_gene: TRBJ1-2
len: 14
abundance: NA
d_gene: TRBD1
CDR3aa: CASSLGTGLYGYTF
CDR3nt: TGCGCCAGCAGCTTGGGGACAGGACTTTATGGCTACACCTTC

v_gene: TRBV11-3
j_gene: TRBJ2-1
len: 15
abundance: NA
d_gene: TRBD1
CDR3aa: CASSLETGPYNEQFF
CDR3nt: TGTGCCAGCAGCTTAGAGACAGGGCCCTACAATGAGCAGTTCTTC

v_gene: TRBV6-6
j_gene: TRBJ2-7
len: 15
abundance: NA
d_gene: NA
CDR3aa: CASSYLAGNSYEQYF
CDR3nt: TGTGCCAGCAGTTACCTGGCAGGCAACTCCTACGAGCAGTACTTC

v_gene: TRBV6-1
j_gene: TRBJ2-3
len: 17
abundance: NA
d_gene: NA
CDR3aa: CASSEGWAGARGDTQYF
CDR3nt: TGTGCCAGCAGTGAAGGTTGGGCAGGAGCCCGTGGAGATACGCAGTATTTT

v_gene: TRBV5-6
j_gene: TRBJ2-7
len: 16
abundance: NA
d_gene: NA
CDR3aa: CASSLYGGGTGNEQYF
CDR3nt: TGTGCCAGCAGCTTGTATGGGGGCGGAACGGGCAACGAGCAGTACTTC

v_gene: TRBV16
j_gene: TRBJ2-1
len: 15
abundance: NA
d_gene: NA
CDR3aa: CASSQSSGRHNEQFF
CDR3nt: TGTGCCAGCAGCCAATCTTCGGGACGGCACAATGAGCAGTTCTTC

v_gene: TRBV10-3
j_gene: TRBJ1-1
len: 15
abundance: NA
d_gene: NA
CDR3aa: CAISGSREMNTEAFF
CDR3nt: TGTGCCATCAGTGGCTCGAGGGAAATGAACACTGAAGCTTTCTTT

v_gene: TRBV19
j_gene: TRBJ1-5
len: 14
abundance: NA
d_gene: TRBD1
CDR3aa: CASKPGGFSQPQHF
CDR3nt: TGTGCCAGTAAGCCAGGGGGCTTTTCTCAGCCCCAGCATTTT

v_gene: TRBV6-1
j_gene: TRBJ2-7
len: 14
abundance: NA
d_gene: NA
CDR3aa: CASSALDGSYEQYF
CDR3nt: TGTGCCAGCAGTGCCTTGGACGGCTCCTACGAGCAGTACTTC

v_gene: TRBV21-1
j_gene: TRBJ2-7
len: 17
abundance: NA
d_gene: NA
CDR3aa: CASPEGAAGGVNYEQYF
CDR3nt: TGTGCCAGCCCCGAGGGGGCGGCGGGAGGGGTAAACTACGAGCAGTACTTC

v_gene: TRBV28
j_gene: TRBJ2-7
len: 12
abundance: NA
d_gene: NA
CDR3aa: CASRGTLYEQYF
CDR3nt: TGTGCCAGCAGGGGAACACTCTACGAGCAGTACTTC

v_gene: TRBV21-1
j_gene: TRBJ2-6
len: 21
abundance: NA
d_gene: NA
CDR3aa: CASSKRIAGWRNGSGANVLTF
CDR3nt: TGTGCCAGCAGCAAACGGATAGCAGGGTGGAGGAATGGGTCTGGGGCCAACGTCCTGACTTTC

v_gene: TRBV7-2
j_gene: TRBJ2-5
len: 14
abundance: NA
d_gene: TRBD2
CDR3aa: CASSSRSGSETQYF
CDR3nt: TGTGCCAGCAGCTCCCGGAGCGGGAGTGAGACCCAGTACTTC

v_gene: TRBV11-3
j_gene: TRBJ1-3
len: 16
abundance: NA
d_gene: NA
CDR3aa: CASSLEGRHSGNTIYF
CDR3nt: TGTGCCAGCAGCTTAGAGGGACGGCACTCTGGAAACACCATATATTTT

v_gene: TRBV5-1
j_gene: TRBJ2-1
len: 17
abundance: NA
d_gene: TRBD2
CDR3aa: CASSPGPSGRGNNEQFF
CDR3nt: TGCGCCAGCAGCCCTGGTCCTAGCGGGAGGGGTAACAATGAGCAGTTCTTC

v_gene: TRBV6-5
j_gene: TRBJ2-7
len: 11
abundance: NA
d_gene: NA
CDR3aa: CASSDAYEQYF
CDR3nt: TGTGCCAGCAGTGATGCCTACGAGCAGTACTTC

v_gene: TRBV6-4
j_gene: TRBJ2-4
len: 14
abundance: NA
d_gene: NA
CDR3aa: CASSAGAYPNIQYF
CDR3nt: TGTGCCAGCAGTGCGGGGGCCTACCCAAACATTCAGTACTTC

v_gene: TRBV5-4
j_gene: TRBJ1-2
len: 15
abundance: NA
d_gene: NA
CDR3aa: CASSLAMGSGYGYTF
CDR3nt: TGTGCCAGCAGCTTGGCCATGGGCTCGGGCTATGGCTACACCTTC

v_gene: TRBV28
j_gene: TRBJ2-1
len: 18
abundance: NA
d_gene: TRBD2
CDR3aa: CASSLSKRGRSSYNEQFF
CDR3nt: TGTGCCAGCAGTTTGTCAAAGCGGGGTAGGAGCTCCTACAATGAGCAGTTCTTC

v_gene: TRBV5-1
j_gene: TRBJ2-7
len: 16
abundance: NA
d_gene: TRBD2
CDR3aa: CASSFGLAGGTYEQYF
CDR3nt: TGCGCCAGCAGCTTCGGACTAGCGGGAGGGACCTACGAGCAGTACTTC

v_gene: TRBV28
j_gene: TRBJ2-7
len: 13
abundance: NA
d_gene: TRBD1
CDR3aa: CASSPGTGFEQYF
CDR3nt: TGTGCCAGCAGTCCTGGGACAGGGTTCGAGCAGTACTTC

v_gene: TRBV6-6
j_gene: TRBJ2-5
len: 15
abundance: NA
d_gene: NA
CDR3aa: CASSYTWVRQETQYF
CDR3nt: TGTGCCAGCAGTTACACCTGGGTTAGGCAAGAGACCCAGTACTTC

v_gene: TRBV4-3
j_gene: TRBJ2-1
len: 15
abundance: NA
d_gene: NA
CDR3aa: CASSPRPGLNNEQFF
CDR3nt: TGCGCCAGCAGCCCCCGTCCTGGACTAAACAATGAGCAGTTCTTC

v_gene: TRBV6-1
j_gene: TRBJ1-2
len: 18
abundance: NA
d_gene: TRBD1
CDR3aa: CASSASGGTGGWNYGYTF
CDR3nt: TGTGCCAGCAGTGCCTCGGGAGGGACAGGGGGCTGGAACTATGGCTACACCTTC

v_gene: TRBV7-3
j_gene: TRBJ2-6
len: 14
abundance: NA
d_gene: NA
CDR3aa: CASSLSRGANVLTF
CDR3nt: TGTGCCAGCAGCTTATCCCGTGGGGCCAACGTCCTGACTTTC

v_gene: TRBV5-1
j_gene: TRBJ2-7
len: 14
abundance: NA
d_gene: NA
CDR3aa: CASSFAGGGHEQYF
CDR3nt: TGCGCCAGCAGCTTTGCTGGCGGCGGCCACGAGCAGTACTTC

v_gene: TRBV5-1
j_gene: TRBJ1-3
len: 15
abundance: once
d_gene: TRBD1
CDR3aa: CASSYAGGSGNTIYF
CDR3nt: TGCGCCAGCAGCTATGCAGGGGGCTCTGGAAACACCATATATTTT